This T cell receptor beta chain was profiled in a study of T cell repertoires in cytomegalovirus infection. Study at large: Both a matching HLA type and CMV infection were indicated by public TCR beta signatures.

TCRdb fed the reads into MiXCR, producing one record per CDR3 protein. The sample consists of hundreds of thousands of distinct CDR3 sequences, roughly 30% of them appearing once. About this clonotype itself: Its antigen remains unidentified.

The germline CDR1 and CDR2 sequences are SGHNT and YYREEE (reference sequence). V lost 5 bases and J lost 6, with 13 bases in between. This CDR3 region has 13 residues. The rearrangement uses TRBV5-4 and TRBJ2-3, with D unclear. The clonotype comes from a human donor in good health (CMV status not recorded). Some clones in this sample may be carry-over from other donors' samples. Sequenced material: cultured PBMCs, taken from culture after CMV antigen stimulation. The CDR3 DNA reads TGTGCCAGCAGGAGGTCAGCCACTGATACGCAGTATTTT. It is translated as CASRRSATDTQYF.